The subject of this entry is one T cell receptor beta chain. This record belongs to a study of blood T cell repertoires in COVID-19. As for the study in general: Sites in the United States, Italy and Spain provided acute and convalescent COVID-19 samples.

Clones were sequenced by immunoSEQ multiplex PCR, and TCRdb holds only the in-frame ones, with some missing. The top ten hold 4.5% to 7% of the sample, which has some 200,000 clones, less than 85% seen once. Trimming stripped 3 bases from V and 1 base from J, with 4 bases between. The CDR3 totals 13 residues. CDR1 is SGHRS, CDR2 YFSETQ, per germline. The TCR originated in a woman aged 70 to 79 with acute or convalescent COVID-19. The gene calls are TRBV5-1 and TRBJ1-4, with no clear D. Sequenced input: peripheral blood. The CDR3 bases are TGCGCCAGCAGCTCAATAACTAATGAAAAACTGTTTTTT. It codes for CASSSITNEKLFF.